These 14 T cell receptor beta chains originate from one sample sequenced in a study of blood T cells in healthy people across ages. A second PCR, run for roughly 7 to 12 cycles, used a sample-barcoded 5' primer plus a J-beta primer mix. TCRdb recomputed calls from the 5' RACE reads with MiXCR, one row per CDR3 protein. The repertoire consists of about 1,500,000 distinct CDR3 sequences, with 25% to 30% occurring once and the leading ten covering around 7.7%. Specimen: blood. The receptors derive from a woman younger than 45 in good health.

In DNA, the CDR3 is TGTGCCAGCAGCGGGGAAATCACAGATACGCAGTATTTT. Translated, it gives CASSGEITDTQYF. The J gene is TRBJ2-3, the V gene TRBV7-7; D unclear. The CDR3 contains 13 residues. The germline V gene has CDR1 SSHAT and CDR2 FNYEAQ (reference sequence). Trimming cost V 5 bases and J 2 bases, with 8 bases left between them.

A note on this clonotype: The junction shows a germline mismatch at one end, possibly a read error. The chain uses TRBV5-1 and TRBJ2-4; the D gene is possibly TRBD1 (5 bases). Germline assignment: CDR1 SGHRS and CDR2 YFSETQ. The CDR3 length is 15 residues. The CDR3 is CASSLGADFKSIQYF. CDR3 DNA sequence: TGCGCCAGCAGCTTAGGGGCGGATTTTAAAAGCATTCAGTACTTC.

This sequence joins TRBV25-1 and TRBJ2-6; a weak D match, TRBD1 (6 bases). The CDR3 runs 17 residues. Trimming left V 1 base short and J 4 bases short, with 14 bases between. CDR1 and CDR2 from the germline V gene are MGHDK and SYGVNS. The CDR3 DNA reads TGTGCCAGCAGTGAATGGGCAGGGGCTCCCGGGGCCAACGTCCTGACTTTC. Translation: CASSEWAGAPGANVLTF.

On this clonotype itself: One junction end disagrees with the germline gene, perhaps due to a read error. The chain combines TRBV7-2 with TRBJ2-2; 7 bases align to TRBD1. Germline V gives CDR1 SGHTA, CDR2 FQGNSA. This CDR3 spans 15 amino acids. This CDR3 reads CASGGQFGQAGKLFF. Written as DNA, the CDR3 is TGTGCCAGCGGAGGACAATTTGGACAGGCCGGGAAGCTGTTTTTT.

This clonotype was found a few times. The chain links TRBV20-1 to TRBJ2-1; D tentatively fits TRBD1 or TRBD2 (5 bases each). Germline V gene lookup returns CDR1 DFQATT and CDR2 SNEGSKA (reference sequence). This CDR3 comprises 14 residues. CDR3 in DNA: TGCAGCCCGCAGTGGAGAGGGCTGGGGGATGAGCAGTTCTTC. Translating it yields CSPQWRGLGDEQFF.

V and J are TRBV6-6 and TRBJ1-5; 11 nucleotides line up with TRBD1. The V segment lost 9 bases and the J segment 0 bases; nucleotides outside the gene matches: 10. Germline V gene data show CDR1 as MNHNY and CDR2 as SVGAGI (reference sequence). The CDR3 is 17 residues long. The CDR3 protein is CARWDRGTLYSNQPQHF. CDR3 nucleotides: TGTGCCAGGTGGGACAGGGGGACCCTTTATAGCAATCAGCCCCAGCATTTT.

This clonotype has at least ten counts. The V call is TRBV29-1, the J call TRBJ2-7; D remains unclear. Germline V gene data show CDR1 as SQVTM and CDR2 as ANQGSEA. V was pared by 7 bases and J by 5 bases, with 9 bases between. The CDR3 consists of 10 residues. In DNA, the CDR3 is TGCAGCGCCTCGTCGGACGAGCAGTACTTC. This gives the protein CSASSDEQYF.

In this sample, this clonotype turned up a few times. The J gene is TRBJ1-2, the V gene TRBV18; 8 bases are a match to TRBD1. V lost 6 bases, J lost 4 bases, and 10 bases stayed unmatched. This CDR3 contains 15 residues. Germline V gives CDR1 KGHSH, CDR2 LQKENI. As DNA, the CDR3 is TGTGCCAGCTCGTCGGGACAGGTTCCCCTCTATGGCTACACCTTC. Residues: CASSSGQVPLYGYTF.

This clonotype was seen a few times. This sequence joins TRBV5-1 and TRBJ1-1; D remains unclear. V was shortened by 3 bases and J by 5 bases, with 14 bases between the two germline ends. In germline, CDR1 is SGHRS, CDR2 YFSETQ. The CDR3 is 14 amino acids. CDR3 DNA: TGCGCCAGCAGCTCTAAGCCCCCGTCTACTGAAGCTTTCTTT. Its protein is CASSSKPPSTEAFF.

This clonotype showed up many times. An end of the junction does not agree with germline; a read error may underlie this. This chain connects TRBV20-1 to TRBJ2-6; D is unclear. Germline V gene data show CDR1 as DFQATT and CDR2 as SNEGSKA (reference sequence). The CDR3 consists of 16 residues. CDR3 residues: CSARDQQIPGTNVLTF. CDR3 sequence (DNA): TGCAGTGCTAGAGATCAACAGATCCCTGGGACCAACGTCCTGACTTTC.

The genes are TRBV6-2 or TRBV6-3 and TRBJ2-1; a possible D gene is TRBD2 (5 bases). The germline CDR1 and CDR2 sequences are MNHEY and SVGEGT. Deletions cut 7 bases from V and 6 bases from J, with 16 bases between. The CDR3 covers 14 residues. Here the CDR3 reads CASIRAAGGNEQFF. The DNA of the CDR3 is TGTGCCAGCATCCGAGCGGCTGGCGGCAATGAGCAGTTCTTC.

The chain couples TRBV20-1 to TRBJ2-3, with 11 nucleotides matching TRBD1. The CDR3 extends over 15 amino acids. CDR1 is DFQATT and CDR2 is SNEGSKA in the germline V gene (reference sequence). The ends lost 2 bases at V and 2 bases at J; junction bases unmatched: 3. The CDR3 here is CSARPGQGVTDTQYF. The CDR3 nucleotides are TGCAGTGCTAGACCGGGACAGGGGGTCACAGATACGCAGTATTTT.

This rearrangement joins TRBV5-1 to TRBJ2-1; 7 nucleotides agree with TRBD2. V shed 2 bases and J 0 bases; nucleotides not matched to a gene: 8. This CDR3 contains 17 residues. CDR1 is SGHRS, CDR2 YFSETQ, per germline. CDR3 bases: TGCGCCAGCAGCTTTGGGAGAGCGGGATACTCCTACAATGAGCAGTTCTTC. Translation: CASSFGRAGYSYNEQFF.

The rearrangement joins TRBV5-1 to TRBJ1-2, with 10 bases that match TRBD1. The ends lost 2 bases at V and 3 bases at J; junction bases unmatched: 7. Germline assignment: CDR1 SGHRS and CDR2 YFSETQ. The length of the CDR3 is 16 residues. The CDR3 DNA sequence: TGCGCCAGCAGCTTAGGGGCAGGGACAGGGGACTATGGCTACACCTTC. Amino acids: CASSLGAGTGDYGYTF.